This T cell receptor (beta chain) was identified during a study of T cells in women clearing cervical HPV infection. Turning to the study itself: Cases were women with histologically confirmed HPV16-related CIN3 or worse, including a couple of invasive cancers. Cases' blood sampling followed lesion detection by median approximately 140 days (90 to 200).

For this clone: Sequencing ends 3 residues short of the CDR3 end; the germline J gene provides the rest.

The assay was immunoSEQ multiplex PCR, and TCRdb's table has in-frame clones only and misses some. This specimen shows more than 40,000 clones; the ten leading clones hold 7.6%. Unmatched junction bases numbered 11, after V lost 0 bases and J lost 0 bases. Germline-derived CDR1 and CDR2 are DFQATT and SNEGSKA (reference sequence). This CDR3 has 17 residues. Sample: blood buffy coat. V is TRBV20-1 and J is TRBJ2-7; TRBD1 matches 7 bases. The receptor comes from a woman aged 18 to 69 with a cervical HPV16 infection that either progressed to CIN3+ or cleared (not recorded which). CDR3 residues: CSARDHRQGSVSYEQYF. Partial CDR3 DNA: TGCAGTGCTAGAGACCACCGACAGGGTTCGGTCTCCTACGAG.